Shown below are 32 T cell receptor beta chains from a single sample sequenced in a study of cytomegalovirus exposure and HLA in healthy donors. PCR used 60 Vbeta primers and 13 Jbeta primers. Some clones are missing from TCRdb's copy, which holds only in-frame ones; the method was immunoSEQ multiplex PCR. The sample lists about 200,000 clones, around 85% occurring once. What was sequenced was PBMCs. These receptors all come from a girl aged 2-10 years in good health and CMV-seronegative.

This chain's CDR3 is CASSITRGADGYTF. The CDR3 nucleotides are TGCGCCAGCTCCATAACACGGGGGGCGGATGGCTACACCTTC. The chain employs TRBV5-1 and TRBJ1-2, with TRBD1 as a possible D gene (6 bases). Per the germline V gene, CDR1 is SGHRS and CDR2 is YFSETQ. V lost 7 bases, J lost 6 bases, and 19 bases lay in between. The CDR3 sequence is 14 residues long.

The rearrangement uses TRBV2 and TRBJ1-1; D is perhaps TRBD1 (5 bases). CDR3 size: 13 residues. V lost 4 bases, J lost 11 bases, and 17 bases lay in between. CDR1 and CDR2 from the germline V gene are SNHLY and FYNNEI. The CDR3 loop reads CASSGLTQVEAFF. CDR3 coding DNA: TGTGCCAGCAGTGGACTGACACAGGTAGAGGCTTTCTTT.

The V and J genes are TRBV9 and TRBJ2-2; TRBD2 might be the D (6 bases). This CDR3 is 15 amino acids long. CDR1 and CDR2 (germline): SGDLS, YYNGEE. The V and J ends lost 5 bases and 6 bases respectively, with 17 bases between them. In DNA form, the CDR3 reads TGTGCCAGCAGGTCGGCGGATTGGGGGGCCGGGGAGCTGTTTTTT. It encodes CASRSADWGAGELFF.

This chain uses TRBV19 with TRBJ1-5; TRBD1 matches at 7 bases. The CDR3 contains 17 residues. CDR1 and CDR2 (germline): LNHDA, SQIVND (reference sequence). Unmatched junction bases numbered 13, after V lost 6 bases and J lost 2 bases. The CDR3 spells CASSRTTQGIGNQPQHF. DNA of the CDR3: TGTGCCAGTAGCCGAACTACACAGGGGATCGGCAATCAGCCCCAGCATTTT.

This clone occurred a few times. The chain carries TRBV5-1 and TRBJ2-2; the match to TRBD2 covers 9 bases. Germline V gene sequence: CDR1 SGHRS, CDR2 YFSETQ. The junction had 5 bases not matched to a gene; V was cut back by 1 base and J by 1 base. This CDR3 region has 17 residues. CDR3 sequence (DNA): TGCGCCAGCAGCTTGAGTCTAGCGGGGATGAACACCGGGGAGCTGTTTTTT. Translated, it gives CASSLSLAGMNTGELFF. The full variable domain, in which reference TRBV5-1 and TRBJ2-2 provide the parts outside the CDR3, is KAGVTQTPRYLIKTRGQQVTLSCSPISGHRSVSWYQQTPGQGLQFLFEYFSETQRNKGNFPGRFSGRQFSNSRSEMNVSTLELGDSALYLCASSLSLAGMNTGELFFGEGSRLTVL.

V gene TRBV10-3 combines with J gene TRBJ2-5; a possible D gene is TRBD2 (5 bases). The germline gives CDR1 ENHRY, CDR2 SYGVKD. The CDR3 covers 12 residues. V gave up 3 bases and J gave up 3 bases, with 5 bases separating them. The CDR3 region is CAISEAEETQYF. The CDR3 DNA is TGTGCCATCAGTGAAGCGGAAGAGACCCAGTACTTC.

This chain joins TRBV2 and TRBJ1-2, with a possible D match to TRBD1 (5 bases). The CDR3 covers 14 residues. Germline V gene sequence: CDR1 SNHLY, CDR2 FYNNEI. Trimming took 4 bases from V and 4 from J, leaving 13 bases between them. The CDR3 sequence is CASSGGVGAYGYTF. CDR3 nucleotide sequence: TGTGCCAGCAGTGGGGGGGTAGGGGCCTATGGCTACACCTTC.

The chain recombines TRBV29-1 with TRBJ1-2, with TRBD1 as a possible D gene (5 bases). In germline, CDR1 is SQVTM, CDR2 ANQGSEA. CDR3 length equals 12 residues. V lost 0 bases to trimming and J lost 3 bases, with 5 bases between them. CDR3 bases: TGCAGCGTTGAAGACAGGGACTATGGCTACACCTTC. This translates into CSVEDRDYGYTF.

This clone was seen a single time. This chain connects TRBV19 to TRBJ2-7, with TRBD1 matching 10 bases. The CDR3 runs to 15 residues. V was clipped by 6 bases and J by 0 bases; unmatched bases: 5. CDR1 LNHDA and CDR2 SQIVND come from the germline V gene (reference sequence). CDR3 DNA sequence: TGTGCCAGTAGGTCCGGGACAGGGGCCTCCTACGAGCAGTACTTC. This codes for CASRSGTGASYEQYF.

This clone was seen a handful of times. The rearrangement uses TRBV27 and TRBJ1-5; TRBD1 matches at 9 bases. Germline CDR1 MNHEY, CDR2 SMNVEV (reference sequence). V gave up 4 bases and J gave up 4 bases; unmatched junction bases: 5. The CDR3 is made up of 15 amino acids. CDR3 amino acids: CASSYRGRGNQPQHF. The CDR3 region has the DNA TGTGCCAGCAGTTACAGGGGGCGCGGTAATCAGCCCCAGCATTTT.

This clone came up a few times. V gene TRBV7-2 combines with J gene TRBJ1-1, with D tentatively TRBD1 (5 bases). The CDR3 totals 16 residues. Per the germline V gene, CDR1 is SGHTA and CDR2 is FQGNSA. The V gene lost 2 bases and the J gene lost 0 bases, with 13 bases spanning the gap. The DNA for the CDR3 is TGTGCCAGCAGCTTATCAGGGCTCGAAATGAACACTGAAGCTTTCTTT. This gives the protein CASSLSGLEMNTEAFF.

This chain uses TRBV29-1 with TRBJ2-1; 11 bases agree with TRBD2. CDR1 is SQVTM and CDR2 is ANQGSEA in the germline V gene. There are 17 residues in the CDR3. Trimming removed 4 bases from V and 5 bases from J; junction bases left unmatched: 13. Written as DNA, the CDR3 is TGCAGCGTTGTCCGAAGAAGGAAACTAGCGGGAGACAATGAGCAGTTCTTC. Encoded protein: CSVVRRRKLAGDNEQFF.

The rearrangement joins TRBV27 to TRBJ2-2; tentative D call: TRBD1 (6 bases). V lost 2 bases and J 1 base, leaving 11 bases between the germline ends. The CDR3 contains 16 residues. Per the germline V gene, CDR1 is MNHEY and CDR2 is SMNVEV (reference sequence). The CDR3 DNA reads as TGTGCCAGCAGTTTAGGACAGCATAGGAACACCGGGGAGCTGTTTTTT. Translation gives CASSLGQHRNTGELFF.

The genes are TRBV19 and TRBJ2-7; 8 nucleotides agree with TRBD1. V shed 5 bases and J 0 bases; nucleotides not matched to a gene: 3. Germline CDR1 is LNHDA and CDR2 is SQIVND (reference sequence). This CDR3 region has 14 residues. CDR3 sequence reads: CASSWGTGSYEQYF. As DNA, the CDR3 is TGTGCCAGTAGTTGGGGGACAGGCTCCTACGAGCAGTACTTC.

As for this clone: Additional DNA sequences in this sample encode the identical CDR3. This chain links TRBV9 with TRBJ2-5; a possible D gene is TRBD2 (6 bases). This CDR3 has 14 amino acids. Trimming cost V 0 bases and J 5 bases, with 11 bases left between them. Germline-derived CDR1 and CDR2 are SGDLS and YYNGEE. The CDR3 sequence is CASSVAGGPETQYF. The CDR3 DNA sequence: TGTGCCAGCAGCGTAGCAGGAGGGCCCGAGACCCAGTACTTC.

The chain joins TRBV7-9 to TRBJ1-4; TRBD1 aligns across 7 bases. V was pared by 5 bases and J by 1 base, with 16 bases of the junction left unmatched. The V gene's germline CDR1 is SEHNR and CDR2 FQNEAQ (reference sequence). The CDR3 is made up of 19 amino acids. CDR3 sequence (DNA): TGTGCCAGCAGCCCATACTTGCCGACAGGGAAGAAAACTAATGAAAAACTGTTTTTT. Its protein is CASSPYLPTGKKTNEKLFF.

This clone occurred a few times. This rearrangement joins TRBV27 to TRBJ2-1; 9 positions agree with TRBD2. The J segment lost 7 bases and the V segment lost 4 bases, leaving 11 bases of the junction unmatched. The CDR3 contains 16 residues. Germline CDR1 and CDR2: MNHEY and SMNVEV (reference sequence). The CDR3 sequence is CASSYSGGVYGNEQFF. CDR3 DNA sequence: TGTGCCAGCAGTTATAGCGGGGGCGTTTATGGGAATGAGCAGTTCTTC.

This clone was seen only a few times. The CDR3 sequence: CASSNLLAGATYEQYF. The CDR3 DNA sequence: TGTGCCAGCAGCAACCTTTTAGCGGGGGCAACCTACGAGCAGTACTTC. The chain combines TRBV5-6 with TRBJ2-7; 9 positions match TRBD2. CDR1 and CDR2 from the germline V gene are SGHDT and YYEEEE. This CDR3 comprises 16 residues. V dropped 4 bases and J dropped 2; count of bases not matched to a gene: 10.

The genes are TRBV10-3 and TRBJ2-3; D possibly corresponds to TRBD2 (7 bases). The CDR3 totals 16 residues. Germline CDR1 and CDR2: ENHRY and SYGVKD. V shed 2 bases and J shed 0 bases, with 12 bases lying between them. The CDR3 here is CAISETRGGSTDTQYF. The CDR3 region has the DNA TGTGCCATCAGTGAGACAAGGGGGGGAAGCACAGATACGCAGTATTTT.

This chain joins TRBV9 and TRBJ2-2, with 10 positions matching TRBD2. The V gene's germline CDR1 is SGDLS and CDR2 YYNGEE. The length of the CDR3 is 15 residues. Trimming removed 3 bases from V and 2 bases from J; junction bases left unmatched: 1. CDR3 coding DNA: TGTGCCAGCAGCGCTAGCGGGAGTAACACCGGGGAGCTGTTTTTT. Protein sequence: CASSASGSNTGELFF.

The chain joins TRBV7-9 to TRBJ1-4, with D hard to call. Trimming removed 1 base at V and 6 bases at J, with 6 bases between. The CDR3 has 13 residues. Germline V lookup: CDR1 SEHNR, CDR2 FQNEAQ (reference sequence). CDR3 residues: CASSLDPDEKLFF. The CDR3 DNA is TGTGCCAGCAGCTTAGACCCGGATGAAAAACTGTTTTTT. Using reference TRBV7-9 and TRBJ1-4 for the parts outside the CDR3, the full variable domain is DTGVSQNPRHKITKRGQNVTFRCDPISEHNRLYWYRQTLGQGPEFLTYFQNEAQLEKSRLLSDRFSAERPKGSFSTLEIQRTEQGDSAMYLCASSLDPDEKLFFGSGTQLSVL.

V is TRBV6-4 and J is TRBJ1-2; D is unresolved. This CDR3 is 12 amino acids long. Trimming took 5 bases from V and 6 from J, leaving 10 bases between them. Looked up from germline, CDR1 is MRHNA and CDR2 is SNTAGT. The CDR3 DNA sequence: TGTGCCAGCAGTAGAGAGCAGGATGGCTACACCTTC. This codes for CASSREQDGYTF.

The chain is built from TRBV2 and TRBJ2-7; TRBD1 agrees at 9 bases. Losses at the gene ends were 6 bases for V and 6 bases for J; bases not matched to a gene: 6. The CDR3 sequence is 13 residues long. Germline V gives CDR1 SNHLY, CDR2 FYNNEI. DNA for the CDR3: TGTGCCAGCAGGGGAGGGACAGGGCCCGAGCAGTACTTC. Protein sequence: CASRGGTGPEQYF.

This chain links TRBV6-1 with TRBJ1-4; D call uncertain. Germline V gene lookup returns CDR1 MNHNS and CDR2 SASEGT. The CDR3 runs to 12 residues. Between the trimmed V and J ends, which lost 0 bases and 8 bases, there was a span of 4 bases. The CDR3 region has the DNA TGTGCCAGCAGTGAAGCGGGCGAAAAACTGTTTTTT. Protein product: CASSEAGEKLFF.

V usage is TRBV2 and J usage is TRBJ1-2, with D hard to call. The V and J ends lost 6 bases and 4 bases respectively, with 12 bases between them. Germline CDR1 and CDR2: SNHLY and FYNNEI. The CDR3 consists of 13 residues. In DNA, the CDR3 is TGTGCCAGCAGGGAGGGTTCAGGCTATGGCTACACCTTC. This encodes CASREGSGYGYTF.

Regarding this clone: An end of the junction does not agree with germline; a read error may underlie this. This chain connects TRBV7-2 to TRBJ2-1; 12 nucleotides line up with TRBD2. Per germline, CDR1 SGHTA and CDR2 FQGNSA. The CDR3 is made up of 15 amino acids. The CDR3: CASSLAGGEYNEQFF. CDR3 nucleotides: TGTGCCAGCAGCCTAGCGGGAGGGGAGTACAATGAGCAGTTCTTC.

The chain combines TRBV7-3 with TRBJ1-1; TRBD1 might be the D (5 bases). The CDR3 is 13 amino acids. Germline-derived CDR1 and CDR2 are SGHTA and FQGTGA. Trimming pared 5 bases from V and 1 base from J, leaving 8 bases between. The CDR3 is CASSAGKNTEAFF. The CDR3 DNA reads as TGTGCCAGCAGCGCAGGGAAGAACACTGAAGCTTTCTTT.

The chain carries TRBV28 and TRBJ2-7; D is unclear. V was shortened by 5 bases and J by 5 bases, with 7 bases between the two germline ends. The germline CDR1 and CDR2 sequences are MDHEN and SYDVKM. There are 11 residues in the CDR3. The DNA for the CDR3 is TGTGCCAGCAGTCAAAGAGACGAGCAGTACTTC. It specifies CASSQRDEQYF.

The chain couples TRBV5-1 to TRBJ2-5; no clear D. The V and J ends lost 1 base and 3 bases respectively, with 10 bases between them. The germline V gene encodes CDR1 SGHRS and CDR2 YFSETQ. The CDR3 runs to 14 residues. The CDR3 bases are TGCGCCAGCAGCTTGAATATGGCTGAAGAGACCCAGTACTTC. It yields the protein CASSLNMAEETQYF.

V usage is TRBV29-1 and J usage is TRBJ2-3; D gene unclear. This CDR3 is 11 amino acids long. Germline CDR1 is SQVTM and CDR2 is ANQGSEA. V lost 4 bases to trimming and J lost 5 bases, with 7 bases between them. The DNA of the CDR3 is TGCAGCGTTGTAGCCAAAGATACGCAGTATTTT. This encodes CSVVAKDTQYF.

The chain links TRBV5-4 to TRBJ1-1; 7 bases fit TRBD1. Germline CDR1 is SGHNT and CDR2 is YYREEE (reference sequence). J gave up 1 base and V 4 bases, and 10 bases lay outside the gene matches. The CDR3 is 16 residues long. CDR3 protein: CASSQNRGGENTEAFF. CDR3 nucleotide sequence: TGTGCCAGCAGCCAGAACAGGGGAGGTGAGAACACTGAAGCTTTCTTT.

This chain uses TRBV5-6 with TRBJ2-5; the match to TRBD2 covers 8 bases. The V gene's germline CDR1 is SGHDT and CDR2 YYEEEE. The CDR3 contains 13 residues. The J segment lost 4 bases and the V segment lost 4 bases, leaving 3 bases of the junction unmatched. CDR3 sequence (DNA): TGTGCCAGCAGCGATGGACTAGCAGAGACCCAGTACTTC. Encoded protein: CASSDGLAETQYF.